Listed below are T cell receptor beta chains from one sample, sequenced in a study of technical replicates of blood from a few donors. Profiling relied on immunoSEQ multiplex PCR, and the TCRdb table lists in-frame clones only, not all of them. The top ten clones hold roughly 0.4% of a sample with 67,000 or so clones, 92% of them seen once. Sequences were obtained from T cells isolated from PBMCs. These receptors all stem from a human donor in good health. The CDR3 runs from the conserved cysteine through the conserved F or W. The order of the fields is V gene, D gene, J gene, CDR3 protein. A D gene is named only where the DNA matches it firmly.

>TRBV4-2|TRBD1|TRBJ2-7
CASSQTGTGVAREQYF
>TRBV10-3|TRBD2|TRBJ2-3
CAISEHLAGGTDTQYF
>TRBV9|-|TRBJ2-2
CASSVVWGLGELFF
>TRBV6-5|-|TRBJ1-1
CASSRGHLNTEAFF
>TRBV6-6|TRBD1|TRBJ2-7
CASSYSPGSTGHEQYF
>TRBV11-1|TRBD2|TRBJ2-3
CASSLPRGGRETDTQYF
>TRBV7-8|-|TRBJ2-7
CATTEGPSYEQYF
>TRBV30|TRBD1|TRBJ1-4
CAADRDANEKLFF
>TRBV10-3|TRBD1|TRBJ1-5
CAISEPGQGKPQHF
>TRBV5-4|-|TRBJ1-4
CASSTRQTTNEKLFF
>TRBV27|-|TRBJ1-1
CASSFQGNTEAFF
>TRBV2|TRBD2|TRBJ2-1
CASSDRGTSGGYSYNEQFF
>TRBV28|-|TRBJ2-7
CASSSHTEGGQYF
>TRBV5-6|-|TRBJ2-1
CASTTLGGLYFNNEQFF